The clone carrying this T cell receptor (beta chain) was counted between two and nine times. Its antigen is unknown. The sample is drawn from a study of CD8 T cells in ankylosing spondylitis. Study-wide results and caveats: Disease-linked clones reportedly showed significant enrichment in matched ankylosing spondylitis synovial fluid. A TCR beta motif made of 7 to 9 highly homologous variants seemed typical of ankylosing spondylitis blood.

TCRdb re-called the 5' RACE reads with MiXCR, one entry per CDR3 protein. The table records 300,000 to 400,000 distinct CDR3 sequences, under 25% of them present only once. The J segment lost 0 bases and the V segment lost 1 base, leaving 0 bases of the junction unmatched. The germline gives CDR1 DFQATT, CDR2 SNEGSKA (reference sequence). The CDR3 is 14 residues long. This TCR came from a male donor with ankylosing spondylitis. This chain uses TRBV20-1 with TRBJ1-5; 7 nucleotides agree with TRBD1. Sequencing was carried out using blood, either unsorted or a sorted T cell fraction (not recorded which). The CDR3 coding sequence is TGCAGTGCTAGAGGGGACAGTAGCAATCAGCCCCAGCATTTT. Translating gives CSARGDSSNQPQHF.